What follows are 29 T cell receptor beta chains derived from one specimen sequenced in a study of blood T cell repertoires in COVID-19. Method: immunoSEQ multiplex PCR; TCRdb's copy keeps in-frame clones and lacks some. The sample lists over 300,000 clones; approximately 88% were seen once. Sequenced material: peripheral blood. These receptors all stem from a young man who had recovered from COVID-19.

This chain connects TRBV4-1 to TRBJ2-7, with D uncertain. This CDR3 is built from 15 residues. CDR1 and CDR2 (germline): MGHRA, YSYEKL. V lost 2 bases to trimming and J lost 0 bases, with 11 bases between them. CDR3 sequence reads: CASSQHPGSSYEQYF. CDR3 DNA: TGCGCCAGCAGCCAACACCCAGGAAGCTCCTACGAGCAGTACTTC.

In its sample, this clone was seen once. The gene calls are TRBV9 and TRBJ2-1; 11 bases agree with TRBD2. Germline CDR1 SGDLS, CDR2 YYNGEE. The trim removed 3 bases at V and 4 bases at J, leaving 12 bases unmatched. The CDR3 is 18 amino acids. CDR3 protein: CASSARDSGRASYNEQFF. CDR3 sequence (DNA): TGTGCCAGCAGCGCCCGTGATAGCGGGAGGGCCTCGTACAATGAGCAGTTCTTC.

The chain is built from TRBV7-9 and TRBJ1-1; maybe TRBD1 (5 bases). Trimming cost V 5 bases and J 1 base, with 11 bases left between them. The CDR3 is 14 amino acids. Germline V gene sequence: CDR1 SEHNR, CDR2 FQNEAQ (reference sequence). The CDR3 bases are TGTGCCAGCAGCGCCCAGGGTGGGAACACTGAAGCTTTCTTT. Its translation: CASSAQGGNTEAFF.

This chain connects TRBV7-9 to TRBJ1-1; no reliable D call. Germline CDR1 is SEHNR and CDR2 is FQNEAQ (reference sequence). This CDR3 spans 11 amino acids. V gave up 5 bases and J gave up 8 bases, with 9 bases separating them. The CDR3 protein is CASSVAVEAFF. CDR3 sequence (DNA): TGTGCCAGCAGCGTGGCGGTAGAAGCTTTCTTT. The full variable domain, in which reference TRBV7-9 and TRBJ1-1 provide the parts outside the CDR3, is DTGVSQNPRHKITKRGQNVTFRCDPISEHNRLYWYRQTLGQGPEFLTYFQNEAQLEKSRLLSDRFSAERPKGSFSTLEIQRTEQGDSAMYLCASSVAVEAFFGQGTRLTVV.

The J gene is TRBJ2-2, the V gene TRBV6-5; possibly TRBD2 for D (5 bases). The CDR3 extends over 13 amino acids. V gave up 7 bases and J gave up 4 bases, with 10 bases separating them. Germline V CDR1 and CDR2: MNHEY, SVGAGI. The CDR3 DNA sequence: TGTGCCAGCATTGGTGGGAGCACCGGGGAGCTGTTTTTT. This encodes CASIGGSTGELFF.

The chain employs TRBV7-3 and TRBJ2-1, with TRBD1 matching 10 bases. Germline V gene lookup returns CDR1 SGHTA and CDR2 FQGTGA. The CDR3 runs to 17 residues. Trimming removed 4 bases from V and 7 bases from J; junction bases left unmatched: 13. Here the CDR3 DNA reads TGTGCCAGCAGCTCGCATCCGGGACAGGGGTCTCGAAATGAGCAGTTCTTC. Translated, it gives CASSSHPGQGSRNEQFF. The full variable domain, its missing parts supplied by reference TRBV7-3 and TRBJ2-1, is GAGVSQTPSNKVTEKGKYVELRCDPISGHTALYWYRQSLGQGPEFLIYFQGTGAADDSGLPNDRFFAVRPEGSVSTLKIQRTERGDSAVYLCASSSHPGQGSRNEQFFGPGTRLTVL.

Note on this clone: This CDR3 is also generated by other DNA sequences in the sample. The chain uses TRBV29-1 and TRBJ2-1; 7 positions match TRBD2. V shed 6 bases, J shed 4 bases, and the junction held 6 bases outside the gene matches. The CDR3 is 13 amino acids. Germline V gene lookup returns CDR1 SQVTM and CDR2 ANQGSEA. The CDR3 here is CSVQGGSYNEQFF. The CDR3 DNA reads TGCAGCGTCCAGGGAGGGAGTTACAATGAGCAGTTCTTC.

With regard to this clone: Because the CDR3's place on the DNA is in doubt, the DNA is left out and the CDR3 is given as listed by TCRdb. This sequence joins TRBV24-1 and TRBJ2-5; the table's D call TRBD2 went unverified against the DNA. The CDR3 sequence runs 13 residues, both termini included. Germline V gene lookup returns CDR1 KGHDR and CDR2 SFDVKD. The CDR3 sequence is CATSEFAGGAKYF.

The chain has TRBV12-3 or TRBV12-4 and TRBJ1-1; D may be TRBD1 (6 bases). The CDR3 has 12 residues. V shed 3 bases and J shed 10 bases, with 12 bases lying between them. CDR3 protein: CASSFGGSSAFF. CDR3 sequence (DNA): TGTGCCAGCAGTTTTGGGGGCTCTTCAGCTTTCTTT.

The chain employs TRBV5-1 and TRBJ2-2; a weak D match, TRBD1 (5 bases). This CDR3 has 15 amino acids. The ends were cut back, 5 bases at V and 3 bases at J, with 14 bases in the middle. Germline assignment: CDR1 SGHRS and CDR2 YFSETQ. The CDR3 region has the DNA TGCGCCAGCAGGGATGTTAGGGGCGACACCGGGGAGCTGTTTTTT. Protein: CASRDVRGDTGELFF.

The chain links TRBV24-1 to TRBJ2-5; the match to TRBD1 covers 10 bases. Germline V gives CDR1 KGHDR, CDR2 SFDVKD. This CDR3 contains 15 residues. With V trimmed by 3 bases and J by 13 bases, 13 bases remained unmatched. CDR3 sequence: CATSDTGTGVERWYF. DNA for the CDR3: TGTGCCACCAGTGATACCGGGACAGGGGTTGAAAGGTGGTACTTC.

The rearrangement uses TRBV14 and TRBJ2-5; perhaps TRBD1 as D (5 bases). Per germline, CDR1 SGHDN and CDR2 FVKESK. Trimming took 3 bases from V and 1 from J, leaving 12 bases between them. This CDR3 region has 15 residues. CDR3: CASSHYYDSQETQYF. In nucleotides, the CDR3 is TGTGCCAGCAGCCACTATTACGACAGCCAAGAGACCCAGTACTTC.

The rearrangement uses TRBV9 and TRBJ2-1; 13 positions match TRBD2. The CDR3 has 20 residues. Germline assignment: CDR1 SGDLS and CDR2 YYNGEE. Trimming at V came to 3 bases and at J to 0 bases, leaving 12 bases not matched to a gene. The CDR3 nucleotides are TGTGCCAGCAGCGCGACGGGACTAGCGGGATTAGCCCTCTCCTACAATGAGCAGTTCTTC. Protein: CASSATGLAGLALSYNEQFF.

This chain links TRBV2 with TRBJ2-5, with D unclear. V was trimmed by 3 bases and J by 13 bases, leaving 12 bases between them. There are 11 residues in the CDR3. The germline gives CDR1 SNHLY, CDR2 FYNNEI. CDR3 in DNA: TGTGCCAGCAGTGACGAAGCTGTACGGTACTTC. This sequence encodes CASSDEAVRYF.

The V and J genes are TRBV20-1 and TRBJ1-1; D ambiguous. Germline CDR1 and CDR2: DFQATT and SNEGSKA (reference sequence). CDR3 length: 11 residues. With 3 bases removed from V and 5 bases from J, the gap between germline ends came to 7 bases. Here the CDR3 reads CSASKHTEAFF. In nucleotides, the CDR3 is TGCAGTGCTAGTAAACATACTGAAGCTTTCTTT.

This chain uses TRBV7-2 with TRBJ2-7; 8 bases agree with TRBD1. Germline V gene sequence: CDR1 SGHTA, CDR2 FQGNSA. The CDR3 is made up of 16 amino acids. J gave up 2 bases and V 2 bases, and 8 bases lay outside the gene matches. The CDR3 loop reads CASSLTADRATYEQYF. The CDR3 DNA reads TGTGCCAGCAGCTTAACGGCGGACAGGGCCACCTACGAGCAGTACTTC.

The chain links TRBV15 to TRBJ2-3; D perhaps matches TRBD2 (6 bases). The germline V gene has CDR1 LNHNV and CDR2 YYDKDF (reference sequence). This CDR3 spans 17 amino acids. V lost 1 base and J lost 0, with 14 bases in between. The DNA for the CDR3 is TGTGCCACCAGCAGAGCGGGGACGGGACTTAGCACAGATACGCAGTATTTT. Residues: CATSRAGTGLSTDTQYF.

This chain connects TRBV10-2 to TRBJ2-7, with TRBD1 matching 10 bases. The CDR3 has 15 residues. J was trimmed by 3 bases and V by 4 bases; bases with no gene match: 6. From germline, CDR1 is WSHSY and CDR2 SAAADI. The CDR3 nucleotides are TGCGCCAGCAGTGGGACAGGGGGTGGCCTCTACGAGCAGTACTTC. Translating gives CASSGTGGGLYEQYF.

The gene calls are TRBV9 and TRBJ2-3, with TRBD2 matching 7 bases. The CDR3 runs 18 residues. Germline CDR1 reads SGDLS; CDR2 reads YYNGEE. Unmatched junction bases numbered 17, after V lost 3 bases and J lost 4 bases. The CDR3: CASSAPVMSGTPADTQYF. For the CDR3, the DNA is TGTGCCAGCAGCGCTCCCGTGATGAGCGGGACCCCGGCAGATACGCAGTATTTT.

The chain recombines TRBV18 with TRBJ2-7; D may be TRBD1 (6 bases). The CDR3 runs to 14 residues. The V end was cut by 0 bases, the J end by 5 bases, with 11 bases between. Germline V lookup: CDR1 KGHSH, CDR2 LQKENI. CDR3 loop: CASSPPARGHEQYF. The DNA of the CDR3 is TGTGCCAGCTCACCACCCGCCAGGGGCCACGAGCAGTACTTC. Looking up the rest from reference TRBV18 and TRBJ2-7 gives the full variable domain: NAGVMQNPRHLVRRRGQEARLRCSPMKGHSHVYWYRQLPEEGLKFMVYLQKENIIDESGMPKERFSAEFPKEGPSILRIQQVVRGDSAAYFCASSPPARGHEQYFGPGTRLTVT.

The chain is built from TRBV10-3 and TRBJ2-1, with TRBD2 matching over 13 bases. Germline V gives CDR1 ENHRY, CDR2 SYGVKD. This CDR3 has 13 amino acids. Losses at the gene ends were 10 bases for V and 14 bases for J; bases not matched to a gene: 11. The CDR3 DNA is TGTGCCAGCGAGGAGGGACTAGCGGGAAATAAGTTCTTC. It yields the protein CASEEGLAGNKFF.

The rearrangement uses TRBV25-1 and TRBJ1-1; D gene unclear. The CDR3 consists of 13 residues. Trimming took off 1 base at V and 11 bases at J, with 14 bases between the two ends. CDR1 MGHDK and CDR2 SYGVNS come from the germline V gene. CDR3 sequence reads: CASSEWVGGLAFF. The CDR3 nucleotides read TGTGCCAGCAGTGAATGGGTAGGAGGGCTGGCTTTCTTT.

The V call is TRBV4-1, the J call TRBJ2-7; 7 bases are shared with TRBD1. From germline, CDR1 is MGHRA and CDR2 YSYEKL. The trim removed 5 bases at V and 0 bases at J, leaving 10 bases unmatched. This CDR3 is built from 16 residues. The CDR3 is CASSMLQRGPSYEQYF. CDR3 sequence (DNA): TGCGCCAGCAGCATGTTACAGAGGGGGCCCTCCTACGAGCAGTACTTC.

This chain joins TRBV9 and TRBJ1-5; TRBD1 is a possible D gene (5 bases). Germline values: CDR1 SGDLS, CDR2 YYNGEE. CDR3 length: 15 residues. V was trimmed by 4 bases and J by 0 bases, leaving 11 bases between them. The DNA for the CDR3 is TGTGCCAGCAGCCTGGGGGGGAATAGCAATCAGCCCCAGCATTTT. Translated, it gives CASSLGGNSNQPQHF.

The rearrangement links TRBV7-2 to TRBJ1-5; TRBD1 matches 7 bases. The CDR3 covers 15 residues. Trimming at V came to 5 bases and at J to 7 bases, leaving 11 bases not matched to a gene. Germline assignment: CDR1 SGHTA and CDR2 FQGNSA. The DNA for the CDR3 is TGTGCCAGCAGCCCGGGCGCAGGGGGTTTACAGCCCCAGCATTTT. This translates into CASSPGAGGLQPQHF.

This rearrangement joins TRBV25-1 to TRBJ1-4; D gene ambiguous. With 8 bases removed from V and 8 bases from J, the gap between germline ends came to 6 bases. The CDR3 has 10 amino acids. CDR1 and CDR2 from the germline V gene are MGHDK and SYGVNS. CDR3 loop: CASSGEKLFF. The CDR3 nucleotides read TGTGCCAGCTCCGGGGAAAAACTGTTTTTT.

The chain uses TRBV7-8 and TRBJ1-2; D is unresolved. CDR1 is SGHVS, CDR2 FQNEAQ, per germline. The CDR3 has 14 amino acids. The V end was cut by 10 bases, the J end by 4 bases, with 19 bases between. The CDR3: CATGRGGLGYGYTF. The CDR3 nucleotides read TGTGCCACCGGCAGAGGAGGCCTGGGCTATGGCTACACCTTC.

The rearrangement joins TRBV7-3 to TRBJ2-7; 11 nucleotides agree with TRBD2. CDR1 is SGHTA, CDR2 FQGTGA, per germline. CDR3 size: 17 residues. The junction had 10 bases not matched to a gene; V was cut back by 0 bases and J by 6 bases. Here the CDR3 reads CASSLTPIAGGSIEQYF. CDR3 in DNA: TGTGCCAGCAGCTTAACGCCTATAGCGGGAGGGTCGATCGAGCAGTACTTC.

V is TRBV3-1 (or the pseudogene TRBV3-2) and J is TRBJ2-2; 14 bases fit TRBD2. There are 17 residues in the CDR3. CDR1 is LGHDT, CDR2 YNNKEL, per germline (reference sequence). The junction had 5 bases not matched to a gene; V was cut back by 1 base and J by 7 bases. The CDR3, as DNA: TGTGCCAGCAGCCAAGGACTAGCGGGAGGGCCAGGCGGGGAGCTGTTTTTT. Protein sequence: CASSQGLAGGPGGELFF.